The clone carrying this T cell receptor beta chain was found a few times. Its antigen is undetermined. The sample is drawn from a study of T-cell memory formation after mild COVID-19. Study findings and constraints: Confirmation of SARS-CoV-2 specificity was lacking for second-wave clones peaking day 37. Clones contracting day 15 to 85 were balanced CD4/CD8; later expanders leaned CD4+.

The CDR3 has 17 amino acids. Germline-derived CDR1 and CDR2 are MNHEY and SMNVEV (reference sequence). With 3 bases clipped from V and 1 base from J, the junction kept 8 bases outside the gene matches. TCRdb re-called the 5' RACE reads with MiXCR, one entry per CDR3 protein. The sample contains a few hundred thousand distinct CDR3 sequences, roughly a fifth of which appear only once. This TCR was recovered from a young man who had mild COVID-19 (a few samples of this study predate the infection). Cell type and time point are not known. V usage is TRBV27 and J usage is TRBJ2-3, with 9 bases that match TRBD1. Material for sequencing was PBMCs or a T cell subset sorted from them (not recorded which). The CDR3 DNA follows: TGTGCCAGCAGTTTGTTACAGGGGGCGCGGGGCACAGATACGCAGTATTTT. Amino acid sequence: CASSLLQGARGTDTQYF.